A single sample is the source of the 13 T cell receptor beta chains below, sequenced in a study of cytomegalovirus exposure and HLA in healthy donors (dated by TCRdb to 2016 to 2017). The library was produced with the immunoSEQ multiplex PCR assay. TCRdb took this table from immuneACCESS and kept in-frame rearrangements with V and J called. Such tables lack part of the clones; where checked against another copy, unresolved V genes explain under half of the gap, and the rest is unexplained. This sample is represented by some 240,000 clones; 80% to 90% of them were singletons. About 2% of the sample belongs to the ten largest clones. Sequenced material: PBMCs. The receptors derive from a woman between 18 and 29 years old in good health and CMV-seropositive.

J is TRBJ1-1 and V is TRBV6-6; 10 nucleotides match TRBD1. The trim removed 6 bases at V and 3 bases at J, leaving 10 bases unmatched. CDR1 is MNHNY, CDR2 SVGAGI, per germline (reference sequence). The CDR3 has 16 residues. The CDR3 bases are TGTGCCAGCAGCTCGAAACGACAGGGGGCGGACACTGAAGCTTTCTTT. As protein: CASSSKRQGADTEAFF.

This clone appeared once. The CDR3 region is CASSYRGQQETQYF. CDR3 in DNA: TGTGCCAGCAGTTATCGGGGACAGCAAGAGACCCAGTACTTC. The chain joins TRBV11-3 to TRBJ2-5, with TRBD1 identical over 7 bases. This CDR3 comprises 14 residues. Germline CDR1 reads SGHNT; CDR2 reads YENEEA. V shed 6 bases and J 2 bases; nucleotides not matched to a gene: 6.

The chain employs TRBV28 and TRBJ1-4; D might be TRBD1 (6 bases). In germline, CDR1 is MDHEN, CDR2 SYDVKM. This CDR3 has 12 residues. V lost 8 bases to trimming and J lost 4 bases, with 8 bases between them. The CDR3 is CASGQSNEKLFF. CDR3 nucleotides: TGTGCCAGCGGACAGAGTAATGAAAAACTGTTTTTT.

This chain joins TRBV4-2 and TRBJ1-2; D might be TRBD1 (6 bases). Germline CDR1 is LGHNA and CDR2 is YNFKEQ. The length of the CDR3 is 15 residues. V was trimmed by 0 bases and J by 0 bases, leaving 8 bases between them. As DNA, the CDR3 is TGTGCCAGCAGCCAAGAACGGACAGCTAACTATGGCTACACCTTC. It yields the protein CASSQERTANYGYTF.

The CDR3 region has the DNA TGTGCCAGCAGTCTTAAGGGGACAGGGTTGAACACTGAAGCTTTCTTT. It codes for CASSLKGTGLNTEAFF. This chain uses TRBV27 with TRBJ1-1, with 9 bases that match TRBD1. V dropped 5 bases and J dropped 0; count of bases not matched to a gene: 7. Germline CDR1 is MNHEY and CDR2 is SMNVEV (reference sequence). The CDR3 contains 16 residues.

The V call is TRBV29-1, the J call TRBJ1-2; D possibly corresponds to TRBD1 (5 bases). V lost 6 bases and J 4 bases, leaving 15 bases between the germline ends. The V gene's germline CDR1 is SQVTM and CDR2 ANQGSEA. The CDR3 sequence is 13 residues long. For the CDR3, the DNA is TGCAGCGTGCGGACGGGGGGAAGCTATGGCTACACCTTC. Protein product: CSVRTGGSYGYTF. The entire variable domain, with the rest obtained from reference TRBV29-1 and TRBJ1-2, is as follows: SAVISQKPSRDICQRGTSLTIQCQVDSQVTMMFWYRQQPGQSLTLIATANQGSEATYESGFVIDKFPISRPNLTFSTLTVSNMSPEDSSIYLCSVRTGGSYGYTFGSGTRLTVV.

The chain uses TRBV6-5 and TRBJ2-5; perhaps TRBD2 as D (5 bases). Germline-derived CDR1 and CDR2 are MNHEY and SVGAGI. The CDR3 length is 16 residues. V dropped 0 bases and J dropped 2 bases, with 13 bases sitting between them. CDR3 sequence reads: CASSYSTGTGQETQYF. CDR3 DNA: TGTGCCAGCAGTTACTCGACGGGAACGGGGCAAGAGACCCAGTACTTC.

The rearrangement links TRBV11-3 to TRBJ2-7; weak D call: TRBD1 (6 bases). In germline, CDR1 is SGHNT, CDR2 YENEEA. The CDR3 extends over 13 amino acids. Trimming took 3 bases from V and 6 from J, leaving 12 bases between them. This CDR3 is CASSLNREGEQYF. The CDR3 nucleotides read TGTGCCAGCAGCTTGAACAGGGAAGGCGAGCAGTACTTC.

The V and J genes are TRBV6-6 and TRBJ2-1, with 9 bases that match TRBD2. Germline V gene data show CDR1 as MNHNY and CDR2 as SVGAGI (reference sequence). The J segment lost 0 bases and the V segment lost 5 bases, leaving 5 bases of the junction unmatched. This CDR3 has 16 amino acids. The CDR3 sequence: CASSTLSGGSYNEQFF. The CDR3 DNA reads TGTGCCAGCAGTACACTTAGCGGGGGCTCCTACAATGAGCAGTTCTTC.

The chain uses TRBV11-1 and TRBJ2-1, with a possible D match to TRBD2 (6 bases). This CDR3 has 13 residues. V was cut by 5 bases and J by 14 bases, with 19 bases left in between. Germline CDR1 and CDR2: SGHAT and FQDESV (reference sequence). This CDR3 reads CASSEFSGLREFF. DNA for the CDR3: TGTGCCAGCAGCGAGTTTAGCGGACTGAGGGAGTTCTTC.

CDR3 coding DNA: TGTGCCACCAGCAGAGCGGAGACAGGTTACTACGAGCAGTACTTC. As protein: CATSRAETGYYEQYF. V is TRBV15 and J is TRBJ2-7; D is perhaps TRBD1 (6 bases). Between the trimmed V and J ends, which lost 1 base and 3 bases, there was a span of 13 bases. This CDR3 has 15 residues. Germline V gives CDR1 LNHNV, CDR2 YYDKDF (reference sequence).

The chain carries TRBV5-1 and TRBJ2-1; 11 bases are shared with TRBD2. Germline CDR1 SGHRS, CDR2 YFSETQ. Trimming took 2 bases from V and 1 from J; bases not matched to a gene: 11. CDR3 length: 19 residues. The CDR3 DNA is TGCGCCAGCAGCTTTGTTCTTACTAGACTAGCGGGATCCTACAATGAGCAGTTCTTC. Protein sequence: CASSFVLTRLAGSYNEQFF. Full variable domain (missing parts from reference TRBV5-1 and TRBJ2-1): KAGVTQTPRYLIKTRGQQVTLSCSPISGHRSVSWYQQTPGQGLQFLFEYFSETQRNKGNFPGRFSGRQFSNSRSEMNVSTLELGDSALYLCASSFVLTRLAGSYNEQFFGPGTRLTVL.

This clone was observed a handful of times. The chain joins TRBV6-5 to TRBJ1-1, with TRBD1 identical over 8 bases. The V segment lost 7 bases and the J segment 6 bases; nucleotides outside the gene matches: 10. The CDR3 consists of 14 residues. Germline V lookup: CDR1 MNHEY, CDR2 SVGAGI. This chain's CDR3 is CASTVQGAVAEAFF. The DNA of the CDR3 is TGTGCCAGCACCGTGCAGGGGGCGGTGGCTGAAGCTTTCTTT.